Listed below are T cell receptor beta chains from one sample, sequenced in a study of T cell changes during pregnancy in multiple sclerosis. The data were produced by immunoSEQ multiplex PCR, yet TCRdb's version contains in-frame clones alone and is incomplete. The sample lists 88,000 or so clones; just over 90% were seen once. The input for sequencing was peripheral blood, taken before pregnancy. The origin of the receptors is a female donor with multiple sclerosis, enrolled in a pregnancy study. Both conserved end residues are part of each CDR3. A D gene is named only where the DNA matches it firmly. Some rows have no size entry. The others give once, few or many, or a class for an expanded clone.

v_gene,d_gene,j_gene,abundance,CDR3aa,CDR3nt
TRBV9,.,TRBJ2-3,.,CASSVAGVTDTQYF,TGTGCCAGCAGCGTAGCGGGGGTTACAGATACGCAGTATTTT
TRBV13,.,TRBJ1-2,.,CASSLGVGGVYGYTF,TGTGCCAGCAGCTTAGGTGTGGGGGGAGTCTATGGCTACACCTTC
TRBV6-6,TRBD1,TRBJ2-7,.,CASRGGTGFVEQYF,TGTGCCAGCAGGGGGGGGACAGGGTTCGTCGAGCAGTACTTC
TRBV19,TRBD1,TRBJ1-4,.,CASSITRGREKLFF,TGTGCCAGTAGTATAACCAGGGGGCGAGAAAAACTGTTTTTT
TRBV18,TRBD1,TRBJ1-2,.,CASSQGTGSGYTF,TGTGCCAGCTCACAAGGGACAGGGAGTGGCTACACCTTC
TRBV15,TRBD1,TRBJ2-7,.,CATSIYRGEQYF,TGTGCCACCAGCATCTACAGGGGCGAGCAGTACTTC
TRBV5-6,.,TRBJ1-1,few,CASSQGNTEAFF,TGTGCCAGCAGCCAGGGGAACACTGAAGCTTTCTTT
TRBV5-4,TRBD2,TRBJ2-3,.,CASSLSGGSTDTQYF,TGTGCCAGCAGCTTGAGCGGGGGGTCCACAGATACGCAGTATTTT
TRBV27,TRBD1,TRBJ1-6,.,CASSTGVLQSPLHF,TGTGCCAGTTCAACAGGGGTGTTACAATCACCCCTCCACTTT
TRBV9,TRBD1,TRBJ2-6,.,CASSQTTGSGANVLTF,TGTGCCAGCAGCCAGACGACAGGGTCCGGGGCCAACGTCCTGACTTTC
TRBV10-3,.,TRBJ1-4,.,CAISDLLGGSEKLFF,TGTGCCATCAGTGACCTTTTAGGGGGTAGTGAAAAACTGTTTTTT
TRBV18,TRBD1,TRBJ1-4,.,CASSQTGTEDEKLFF,TGTGCCAGCTCACAGACAGGGACTGAAGATGAAAAACTGTTTTTT
TRBV29-1,TRBD1,TRBJ1-1,once,CSVEGKTGAMNTEAFF,TGCAGCGTTGAAGGGAAGACAGGGGCCATGAACACTGAAGCTTTCTTT
TRBV7-9,.,TRBJ2-5,.,CASSPQGGLRGGETQYF,TGTGCCAGCAGCCCCCAAGGGGGCCTACGGGGGGGAGAGACCCAGTACTTC
TRBV5-4,TRBD1,TRBJ1-2,.,CASSLGQGALVNGYTF,TGTGCCAGCAGCTTGGGACAGGGGGCGCTTGTTAATGGCTACACCTTC
TRBV9,.,TRBJ1-4,.,CASSAEGSGAGEKLFF,TGTGCCAGCAGCGCCGAAGGGTCAGGGGCAGGAGAAAAACTGTTTTTT
TRBV2,.,TRBJ1-1,.,CASNLPGQSISNTEAFF,TGTGCCAGCAACCTGCCGGGACAAAGCATATCGAACACTGAAGCTTTCTTT
TRBV7-9,.,TRBJ1-1,.,CASSLGSTEAFF,TGTGCCAGCAGCTTAGGTTCGACTGAAGCTTTCTTT
TRBV15,.,TRBJ1-3,.,CATRQGPGNTIYF,TGTGCCACCAGGCAGGGCCCTGGAAACACCATATATTTT
TRBV7-3,TRBD2,TRBJ2-1,.,CASSQRGGQVNEQFF,TGTGCCAGCAGCCAGCGGGGGGGCCAGGTCAATGAGCAGTTCTTC
TRBV11-2,.,TRBJ1-1,.,CASSASVNTEAFF,TGTGCCAGCAGCGCTTCGGTGAACACTGAAGCTTTCTTT
TRBV7-9,.,TRBJ1-6,.,CASSRTPANSPLHF,TGTGCCAGCAGCCGGACACCCGCTAATTCACCCCTCCACTTT
TRBV10-3,TRBD1,TRBJ1-3,.,CAITIQGAGGNTIYF,TGTGCCATCACTATCCAGGGGGCAGGTGGAAACACCATATATTTT
TRBV10-3,TRBD1,TRBJ1-1,.,CAIRRTGTNTEAFF,TGTGCCATCAGACGGACAGGCACGAACACTGAAGCTTTCTTT
TRBV7-9,TRBD1,TRBJ2-7,.,CASSIKRTGNSYEQYF,TGTGCCAGCAGCATAAAGCGGACAGGGAACTCCTACGAGCAGTACTTC
TRBV7-9,.,TRBJ2-7,once,CASSYADRGGNYEQYF,TGTGCCAGCAGCTACGCCGACCGTGGAGGGAACTACGAGCAGTACTTC
TRBV4-1,.,TRBJ2-3,.,CASSQEADGQDTQYF,TGCGCCAGCAGCCAAGAGGCGGACGGACAAGATACGCAGTATTTT
TRBV19,TRBD1,TRBJ1-2,.,CAIRQGSHGYTF,TGTGCCATTCGACAGGGGTCCCATGGCTACACCTTC
TRBV6-1,TRBD1,TRBJ1-1,.,CASRGGQAGEAFF,TGTGCCAGCAGGGGGGGACAGGCGGGTGAAGCTTTCTTT
TRBV19,TRBD1,TRBJ1-5,.,CASSISGTGLNQPQHF,TGTGCCAGTAGTATCTCCGGGACAGGGCTCAATCAGCCCCAGCATTTT
TRBV6-5,.,TRBJ1-2,.,CASSYSVAGLDGYTF,TGTGCCAGCAGTTACTCCGTTGCGGGGCTGGATGGCTACACCTTC
TRBV6-5,.,TRBJ2-5,.,CASSYPIGDQETQYF,TGTGCCAGCAGTTACCCCATCGGAGACCAAGAGACCCAGTACTTC
TRBV7-6,.,TRBJ1-1,.,CASSSITGRNTEAFF,TGTGCCAGCAGCTCCATTACAGGGAGGAACACTGAAGCTTTCTTT
TRBV2,.,TRBJ1-1,.,CASSAQARTEAFF,TGTGCCAGCAGCGCTCAAGCTAGGACTGAAGCTTTCTTT
TRBV7-9,.,TRBJ2-5,.,CASSPRMKQGRGEETQYF,TGTGCCAGCAGCCCACGAATGAAACAGGGCCGGGGAGAAGAGACCCAGTACTTC
TRBV6-5,.,TRBJ2-7,.,CASSPGGEQYF,TGTGCCAGCAGCCCCGGGGGCGAGCAGTACTTC
TRBV29-1,TRBD1,TRBJ2-3,.,CSVVLGPGQGTSFTDTQYF,TGCAGCGTTGTCTTGGGACCGGGACAGGGGACCTCGTTCACAGATACGCAGTATTTT
TRBV5-6,.,TRBJ2-1,.,CASSQILTSSYNEQFF,TGTGCCAGCAGCCAAATACTGACTAGCTCCTACAATGAGCAGTTCTTC
TRBV5-6,.,TRBJ1-2,.,CASSPEQIYGYTF,TGTGCCAGCAGCCCCGAGCAAATCTATGGCTACACCTTC
TRBV6-1,TRBD2,TRBJ2-3,once,CASSDGGGSDTQYF,TGTGCCAGCAGCGATGGGGGGGGTTCAGATACGCAGTATTTT
TRBV6-6,.,TRBJ2-1,.,CASSYSDEQFF,TGTGCCAGCAGTTATTCCGATGAGCAGTTCTTC
TRBV6-5,TRBD2,TRBJ2-3,.,CASSGTSADTQYF,TGTGCCAGCAGCGGGACTAGCGCAGATACGCAGTATTTT
TRBV7-3,TRBD1,TRBJ1-2,.,CASSLRDSNYGYTF,TGTGCCAGCAGCCTACGGGACAGTAATTATGGCTACACCTTC
TRBV19,TRBD1,TRBJ1-6,.,CASSFRTGGNSPLHF,TGTGCCAGTAGTTTTCGGACAGGAGGTAATTCACCCCTCCACTTT
TRBV4-1,.,TRBJ1-1,.,CASSQAMEGKYTEAFF,TGCGCCAGCAGCCAAGCAATGGAGGGAAAGTACACTGAAGCTTTCTTT
TRBV2,.,TRBJ1-6,.,CASSSSGVDNSPLHF,TGTGCCAGCAGCTCATCAGGGGTCGATAATTCACCCCTCCACTTT
TRBV5-6,TRBD2,TRBJ2-1,.,CASSSQGGLAGGPNEQFF,TGTGCCAGCAGCTCCCAAGGGGGACTAGCGGGGGGCCCTAATGAGCAGTTCTTC
TRBV2,TRBD2,TRBJ2-1,.,CAIRSGGAQNEQFF,TGTGCCATCCGTAGCGGGGGGGCTCAAAATGAGCAGTTCTTC
TRBV7-9,.,TRBJ1-3,.,CASSLDGPGSGNTIYF,TGTGCCAGCAGCCTAGACGGTCCGGGGTCTGGAAACACCATATATTTT
TRBV5-4,TRBD1,TRBJ1-5,.,CASSPGQGPNQPQHF,TGTGCCAGCAGCCCGGGACAGGGCCCCAATCAGCCCCAGCATTTT
TRBV2,.,TRBJ1-1,.,CASSGVGGLGTEAFF,TGTGCCAGCAGTGGGGTCGGGGGGTTGGGCACTGAAGCTTTCTTT
TRBV5-1,TRBD2,TRBJ2-7,.,CASSGAGPSYEQYF,TGCGCCAGCAGCGGAGCGGGGCCATCCTACGAGCAGTACTTC
TRBV19,.,TRBJ2-7,.,CASSLRTGDEQYF,TGTGCCAGTAGCCTCCGCACCGGGGACGAGCAGTACTTC